Below, 31 T cell receptor beta chains from the same sample are listed, as sequenced in a study of blood T cell repertoires in COVID-19. Data came from immunoSEQ multiplex PCR; TCRdb stores just in-frame clones and leaves some out. In the table there are 150,000 to 200,000 clones, 70% to 90% of which are singletons. Sequencing was done on a sample of peripheral blood. These receptors all stem from a man between 18 and 29 years old who had recovered from COVID-19.

The gene calls are TRBV11-2 and TRBJ2-2; 7 bases align to TRBD2. The CDR3 loop spans 16 amino acids. Germline CDR1 is SGHAT and CDR2 is FQNNGV. V dropped 5 bases and J dropped 4; count of bases not matched to a gene: 10. In nucleotides, the CDR3 is TGTGCCAGCAGCCCTTCCTGGGCTAGCGGCACCGGGGAGCTGTTTTTT. Protein sequence: CASSPSWASGTGELFF.

V is TRBV14 and J is TRBJ2-1, with TRBD2 identical over 8 bases. Germline V gene sequence: CDR1 SGHDN, CDR2 FVKESK. The CDR3 loop spans 16 amino acids. The junction had 12 bases not matched to a gene; V was cut back by 3 bases and J by 8 bases. CDR3 nucleotide sequence: TGTGCCAGCAGCCATGGTCCGGGACTAGGCGCTTATGAGCAGTTCTTC. It yields the protein CASSHGPGLGAYEQFF.

This clone was picked up one time. The chain uses TRBV28 and TRBJ1-5, with D unclear. Trimming removed 7 bases at V and 4 bases at J, with 8 bases between. CDR1 is MDHEN, CDR2 SYDVKM, per germline. The CDR3 covers 12 residues. The CDR3 loop reads CASTQVNQPQHF. The CDR3 DNA is TGTGCCAGCACCCAGGTAAATCAGCCCCAGCATTTT.

The rearrangement uses TRBV2 and TRBJ2-5; TRBD1 matches at 8 bases. The V gene end was trimmed by 6 bases and the J gene end by 5 bases; junction bases not matched to a gene: 11. The CDR3 runs 15 residues. Germline V gives CDR1 SNHLY, CDR2 FYNNEI. Here the CDR3 DNA reads TGTGCCAGCAGCCCCGACAGGGGTCAGGAGGAGACCCAGTACTTC. This sequence encodes CASSPDRGQEETQYF.

This chain joins TRBV5-1 and TRBJ2-3; TRBD2 matches at 9 bases. Germline V lookup: CDR1 SGHRS, CDR2 YFSETQ. The CDR3 totals 18 residues. The junction had 12 bases not matched to a gene; V was cut back by 4 bases and J by 0 bases. CDR3 nucleotides: TGCGCCAGCAGCCTGGGGGCGGGAGGGCGAGTGAGCACAGATACGCAGTATTTT. Translated: CASSLGAGGRVSTDTQYF.

The chain employs TRBV11-1 and TRBJ2-6; 7 bases match TRBD2. This CDR3 region has 16 residues. CDR1 is SGHAT, CDR2 FQDESV, per germline (reference sequence). J was trimmed by 3 bases and V by 4 bases; bases with no gene match: 6. The CDR3 DNA reads TGTGCCAGCAGCTGGCGAGGGAGGGTTGGGGCCAACGTCCTGACTTTC. It specifies CASSWRGRVGANVLTF. Using reference TRBV11-1 and TRBJ2-6 for the parts outside the CDR3, the full variable domain is EAEVAQSPRYKITEKSQAVAFWCDPISGHATLYWYRQILGQGPELLVQFQDESVVDDSQLPKDRFSAERLKGVDSTLKIQPAELGDSAMYLCASSWRGRVGANVLTFGAGSRLTVL.

This chain connects TRBV14 to TRBJ1-2, with D perhaps TRBD1 (6 bases). The CDR3 runs 14 residues. Trimming took 1 base from V and 6 from J, leaving 12 bases between them. CDR1 SGHDN and CDR2 FVKESK come from the germline V gene. The CDR3: CASSQASGGDGYTF. CDR3 in DNA: TGTGCCAGCAGCCAAGCATCGGGGGGCGATGGCTACACCTTC.

This chain connects TRBV3-1 (or the pseudogene TRBV3-2) to TRBJ1-1; D uncertain. The CDR3 extends over 14 amino acids. Trimming removed 1 base at V and 1 base at J, with 7 bases between. The germline gives CDR1 LGHDT, CDR2 YNNKEL (reference sequence). The CDR3 coding sequence is TGTGCCAGCAGCCAAGTTCGGGGGAACACTGAAGCTTTCTTT. Encoded protein: CASSQVRGNTEAFF.

The chain links TRBV7-2 to TRBJ2-7; D gene ambiguous. CDR1 and CDR2 (germline): SGHTA, FQGNSA. V was cut by 3 bases and J by 4 bases, with 10 bases left in between. This CDR3 region has 13 residues. The CDR3 coding sequence is TGTGCCAGCAGCTTTGGGCGACGGTACGAGCAGTACTTC. Amino acid sequence: CASSFGRRYEQYF.

The chain uses TRBV7-2 and TRBJ2-7; TRBD1 matches at 7 bases. Germline values: CDR1 SGHTA, CDR2 FQGNSA. This CDR3 spans 13 amino acids. The J segment lost 3 bases and the V segment lost 8 bases, leaving 7 bases of the junction unmatched. The CDR3 reads CASAQGQSYEQYF. The CDR3 DNA reads TGTGCCAGCGCGCAGGGACAGAGCTACGAGCAGTACTTC.

With respect to this clone: A single base separates this from a much larger clone, so it may be a read error. V usage is TRBV9 and J usage is TRBJ1-2, with 8 bases matching TRBD1. Germline V gives CDR1 SGDLS, CDR2 YYNGEE. The J segment lost 4 bases and the V segment lost 3 bases, leaving 2 bases of the junction unmatched. The CDR3 runs 13 residues. CDR3 protein: CASSAGQVYGYTF. CDR3 bases: TGTGCCAGCAGCGCGGGACAGGTCTATGGCTACACCTTC.

J is TRBJ2-2 and V is TRBV12-5; D unresolved. The germline gives CDR1 LGHNT, CDR2 FRNRAP. This CDR3 spans 13 amino acids. V was clipped by 3 bases and J by 4 bases, with 6 bases between them. The CDR3 DNA reads TGTGCTAGTGGTTTACATGGCACCGGGGAGCTGTTTTTT. Protein sequence: CASGLHGTGELFF.

This clone has just a few counts. V gene TRBV14 combines with J gene TRBJ1-2; 7 bases agree with TRBD1. The germline CDR1 and CDR2 sequences are SGHDN and FVKESK. This CDR3 is 14 amino acids long. V gave up 4 bases and J gave up 2 bases; unmatched junction bases: 4. CDR3 sequence (DNA): TGTGCCAGCAGCCTGTTGGGACAGAACTATGGCTACACCTTC. Amino acid sequence: CASSLLGQNYGYTF.

This sequence joins TRBV4-1 and TRBJ2-3; 8 bases fit TRBD1. J gave up 3 bases and V 4 bases, and 9 bases lay outside the gene matches. Germline V gene sequence: CDR1 MGHRA, CDR2 YSYEKL. This CDR3 contains 16 residues. The CDR3 here is CASSPYPGQGTDTQYF. CDR3 bases: TGCGCCAGCAGCCCCTACCCTGGACAGGGAACAGATACGCAGTATTTT.

The chain uses TRBV30 and TRBJ1-2; 7 bases line up with TRBD1. Germline-derived CDR1 and CDR2 are GTSNPN and SVGIG (reference sequence). The CDR3 has 15 amino acids. V lost 2 bases to trimming and J lost 7 bases; unmatched junction nucleotides: 13. CDR3 nucleotide sequence: TGTGCCTGGAGTAAGGGGGCACTGGGAAAAGGTGGCTACACCTTC. Protein product: CAWSKGALGKGGYTF. Using reference TRBV30 and TRBJ1-2 for the parts outside the CDR3, the full variable domain is SQTIHQWPATLVQPVGSPLSLECTVEGTSNPNLYWYRQAAGRGLQLLFYSVGIGQISSEVPQNLSASRPQDRQFILSSKKLLLSDSGFYLCAWSKGALGKGGYTFGSGTRLTVV.

This chain uses TRBV2 with TRBJ1-5; perhaps TRBD1 as D (6 bases). This CDR3 region has 12 residues. From germline, CDR1 is SNHLY and CDR2 FYNNEI. V lost 7 bases to trimming and J lost 5 bases, with 9 bases between them. The CDR3 loop is CASNREDQPQHF. The CDR3 coding sequence is TGTGCCAGCAACAGGGAAGATCAGCCCCAGCATTTT.

The chain combines TRBV27 with TRBJ1-1, with TRBD1 matching over 7 bases. Trimming cost V 9 bases and J 4 bases; bases outside gene matches: 8. Germline lookup yields CDR1 MNHEY and CDR2 SMNVEV (reference sequence). This CDR3 spans 13 amino acids. CDR3 sequence reads: CASSRQGGTEAFF. In nucleotides, the CDR3 is TGTGCCAGTAGTCGACAGGGTGGCACTGAAGCTTTCTTT.

The V gene is TRBV7-9, the J gene TRBJ1-4; D unresolved. This CDR3 region has 17 residues. Trimming took off 3 bases at V and 6 bases at J, with 20 bases between the two ends. Germline CDR1 SEHNR, CDR2 FQNEAQ (reference sequence). The CDR3 bases are TGTGCCAGCAGCTTTGGTGGGAGGGCAGGAAGAGATGAAAAACTGTTTTTT. It translates to CASSFGGRAGRDEKLFF.

This clone is a singleton in its sample. This rearrangement joins TRBV20-1 to TRBJ1-2, with 8 bases matching TRBD1. V gave up 3 bases and J gave up 2 bases; unmatched junction bases: 8. The CDR3 spans 15 residues. Looked up from germline, CDR1 is DFQATT and CDR2 is SNEGSKA (reference sequence). The CDR3 sequence: CSASSRGTGNYGYTF. In DNA form, the CDR3 reads TGCAGTGCTAGTTCCCGAGGGACAGGCAACTATGGCTACACCTTC.

The chain combines TRBV12-3 or TRBV12-4 with TRBJ1-2; the match to TRBD1 covers 7 bases. The CDR3 totals 13 residues. The V and J ends lost 5 bases and 2 bases, in that order; junction bases with no gene match: 2. CDR3 nucleotide sequence: TGTGCCAGCAGTCAGACAGGGAACTATGGCTACACCTTC. Residues: CASSQTGNYGYTF.

V and J are TRBV5-6 and TRBJ2-7; weak D call: TRBD1 (5 bases). This CDR3 comprises 12 residues. Germline values: CDR1 SGHDT, CDR2 YYEEEE. V lost 4 bases, J lost 2 bases, and 7 bases lay in between. The CDR3 reads CASSLGAYEQYF. CDR3 nucleotide sequence: TGTGCCAGCAGCCTAGGGGCCTACGAGCAGTACTTC.

The gene calls are TRBV7-9 and TRBJ1-4; D is perhaps TRBD1 (5 bases). CDR1 and CDR2 from the germline V gene are SEHNR and FQNEAQ (reference sequence). V was pared by 5 bases and J by 7 bases, with 20 bases between. The CDR3 has 16 residues. The CDR3 protein is CASSTYRLEIGEKLFF. The CDR3, as DNA: TGTGCCAGCAGCACCTACAGGTTGGAAATTGGTGAAAAACTGTTTTTT.

The CDR3 nucleotides are TGTGCCATCAGTGAAAAACAGGGAGATGGCTACACCTTC. It translates to CAISEKQGDGYTF. V usage is TRBV10-3 and J usage is TRBJ1-2; the D gene is possibly TRBD1 (6 bases). The CDR3 is 13 residues long. Germline assignment: CDR1 ENHRY and CDR2 SYGVKD. Trimming left V 3 bases short and J 6 bases short, with 11 bases between.

This rearrangement joins TRBV7-2 to TRBJ2-7; 7 nucleotides line up with TRBD2. CDR3 length equals 16 residues. Germline values: CDR1 SGHTA, CDR2 FQGNSA. The J segment lost 1 base and the V segment lost 1 base, leaving 7 bases of the junction unmatched. Written as DNA, the CDR3 is TGTGCCAGCAGCTTAGACTCAGCGGGGACTTCCTACGAGCAGTACTTC. It specifies CASSLDSAGTSYEQYF.

The chain links TRBV7-9 to TRBJ2-1, with 12 bases matching TRBD2. Per the germline V gene, CDR1 is SEHNR and CDR2 is FQNEAQ (reference sequence). The CDR3 extends over 14 amino acids. V gave up 9 bases and J gave up 5 bases; unmatched junction bases: 5. The CDR3 DNA reads TGTGCCAGTCGGTCTAGCGGGAGGGACAATGAGCAGTTCTTC. It codes for CASRSSGRDNEQFF.

This clone appeared once. This chain joins TRBV5-4 and TRBJ2-3, with 8 positions matching TRBD2. Germline-derived CDR1 and CDR2 are SGHNT and YYREEE (reference sequence). Unmatched junction bases numbered 6, after V lost 1 base and J lost 2 bases. This CDR3 is 16 amino acids long. CDR3 region: CASSLSGTRATDTQYF. In DNA form, the CDR3 reads TGTGCCAGCAGCTTGAGTGGGACTAGGGCCACAGATACGCAGTATTTT.

This clone was found once. This chain's CDR3 is CASRSRMEELFF. The CDR3 nucleotides are TGCGCCAGCAGGTCGAGGATGGAGGAGCTGTTTTTT. The genes are TRBV5-1 and TRBJ2-2; D gene unclear. Germline V gene data show CDR1 as SGHRS and CDR2 as YFSETQ. This CDR3 spans 12 amino acids. The V and J ends lost 5 bases and 10 bases respectively, with 12 bases between them.

The chain links TRBV9 to TRBJ1-4, with D perhaps matching TRBD1 (6 bases). Per the germline V gene, CDR1 is SGDLS and CDR2 is YYNGEE. Trimming left V 3 bases short and J 6 bases short, with 12 bases between. There are 14 residues in the CDR3. As DNA, the CDR3 is TGTGCCAGCAGCGGCCGGGACACCTATGAAAAACTGTTTTTT. Translation gives CASSGRDTYEKLFF.

The V call is TRBV10-1, the J call TRBJ2-7; maybe TRBD1 (5 bases). The CDR3 runs 15 residues. Germline V gives CDR1 WNHNN, CDR2 SYGVQD (reference sequence). Deletions cut 3 bases from V and 1 base from J, with 13 bases between. The CDR3 sequence: CASSDLPTVSYEQYF. CDR3 sequence (DNA): TGCGCCAGCAGTGATCTTCCGACAGTGTCCTACGAGCAGTACTTC.

V gene TRBV14 combines with J gene TRBJ2-1; possible D gene TRBD2, 5 bases. Germline V gene sequence: CDR1 SGHDN, CDR2 FVKESK. Trimming took 1 base from V and 14 from J, leaving 12 bases between them. The CDR3 has 12 amino acids. This chain's CDR3 is CASSQGGLVEFF. The DNA of the CDR3 is TGTGCCAGCAGCCAAGGCGGACTCGTAGAGTTCTTC.

V gene TRBV29-1 combines with J gene TRBJ2-2; D may be TRBD2 (5 bases). The CDR3 consists of 12 residues. Germline V CDR1 and CDR2: SQVTM, ANQGSEA. Between the trimmed V and J ends, which lost 4 bases and 7 bases, there was a span of 10 bases. In DNA form, the CDR3 reads TGCAGCGTTGGTGTCGGGAACGGGGAGCTGTTTTTT. Its protein product is CSVGVGNGELFF.